This TCR beta chain appears in the sequencing data of a study of CD8+ T cells in alopecia areata (dated by TCRdb to the late 2010s). Broadly, across the study: Treated patients were enrolled in an open-label pilot trial of oral tofacitinib, 5 to 10 mg twice daily, for moderate-to-severe alopecia areata. Tofacitinib was given for 6 to 18 months, followed by 6 months of follow-up off drug to assess delayed response and recurrence. In both human patients and the C3H/HeJ mouse model, the study applied high-throughput TCRbeta sequencing to look at T cell clonal expansion in alopecia areata. In humans, TCRbeta sequencing was performed on scalp tissue and on sorted CD4+ and CD8+ peripheral blood T cells from healthy controls and from patients with patchy or totalis/universalis alopecia areata. Biopsies were taken from tofacitinib-treated patients at baseline and at 4 and 24 weeks of treatment, and a later scalp biopsy was taken in several of the tofacitinib-treated patients. Scalp clonality was compared across normal scalp (n=4), patchy alopecia areata scalp (n=8), and alopecia totalis/universalis scalp (n=8). RNA came from the PAXgene miRNA kit for fixed scalp, the miRNeasy kit for PBMCs, and the RNeasy kit for mouse skin. TCRbeta CDR3 regions were amplified by immunoSEQ multiplex PCR using 35 Vbeta forward and 13 Jbeta reverse primers. Results the study describes overall, beyond this receptor: Shared TCR sequences between patients were less evident than in mice, which may be partly attributable to HLA diversity in the patient population. Unlike mouse skin, where gammadelta T cells dominate, normal human skin contains resident alphabeta T cells that get sequenced too, which complicates analysis of the scalp TCR repertoire. Higher clonality and more expanded CD8+ clones were observed in lesional scalp than in normal scalp, particularly in alopecia totalis/universalis, a finding suggestive of antigenic drive.

The intended sense of this specimen's time point label: baseline before oral tofacitinib. Lesional scalp punch biopsies and peripheral blood were collected from alopecia areata patients. PBMCs were separated by density centrifugation and stained for CD3, CD4 and CD8, after which CD4+ and CD8+ T cells were sorted on a FACSAria. This clone was seen only a few times. What this receptor recognizes is not known. No much larger clone exists at a distance of one base, and base qualities are not known. Libraries came from the immunoSEQ multiplex PCR assay. To provide template for TCR sequencing, every sample had RNA extracted and reverse transcribed into cDNA. SuperScript III was used for first-strand cDNA synthesis, primed with a 2:1 mix of oligo-dT and random hexamers. A synthetic immune receptor repertoire was used to measure amplification bias, and any remaining bias was corrected computationally. The authors' analysis ran thus. After raw reads were preprocessed to remove errors, the CDR3 was defined following IMGT conventions as running from the conserved cysteine to phenylalanine. To get clonality, Shannon entropy was normalized by log2 of the number of productive unique TCRs and the result was subtracted from 1. Scalp TCRbeta sequences were cross-referenced with sorted blood CD4 and CD8 repertoires so that the CD4 or CD8 identity of scalp clones could be inferred. Not all clones reach the TCRdb copy of this immuneACCESS table, which keeps in-frame sequences only. Checked studies attribute under half of the gap to unresolved V genes and leave the rest unexplained. V and J calls and clone size are copied from that table; D and trimming were computed from the DNA. This sample holds 140,000 to 150,000 clones; around 49% were observed only once. Together, the top ten hold about 1% of the sample.

This TCR was recovered from a human donor with alopecia areata. Sequences were derived from CD4+ T cells sorted from blood, sampled at week 0.

CDR3 region: CASSVTGVGANVLTF. In nucleotides, the sequence is TGTGCCAGCAGTGTCACAGGGGTTGGGGCCAACGTCCTGACTTTC. The chain couples TRBV2 to TRBJ2-6; TRBD1 fits 7 bases in the junction. V is cut back by 4 bases and J by 3 bases, with 3 bases in the junction unmatched. The germline V gene encodes CDR1 SNHLY and CDR2 FYNNEI. The CDR3 has 15 amino acids, counting the end cysteine and phenylalanine. Solely the CDR3 DNA is kept, with 45 bases framed from the first base.